The 13 T cell receptor beta chains below come from one sample, sequenced in a study of monozygotic twins with inflammatory bowel disease. For each CDR3 protein, TCRdb gives one entry from its re-call of the 5' RACE reads, without DNA. The specimen's table records 440,000 or so distinct CDR3 sequences. The specimen sequenced was blood. Receptors originate from a human donor with ulcerative colitis or Crohn's disease, or a healthy co-twin of an affected twin (not recorded which).

The chain is built from TRBV29-1 and TRBJ2-1; TCRdb names TRBD1, which stays unverified in the absence of DNA. The germline gives CDR1 SQVTM, CDR2 ANQGSEA. This CDR3 comprises 14 residues. CDR3 in amino acids: CSVDLGQAYNEQFF.

The chain is built from TRBV7-2 and TRBJ2-2; with no DNA, the TCRdb D assignment of TRBD2 cannot be verified. Germline V lookup: CDR1 SGHTA, CDR2 FQGNSA. CDR3 size: 13 residues. This CDR3 is CASSSGTTGELFF.

The CDR3 protein is CASSQHMWASGANVLTF. This rearrangement joins TRBV4-1 to TRBJ2-6. CDR1 MGHRA and CDR2 YSYEKL come from the germline V gene. There are 17 residues in the CDR3.

The chain employs TRBV30 and TRBJ2-1; the D gene TCRdb calls, TRBD1, cannot be checked with no DNA. Germline V CDR1 and CDR2: GTSNPN, SVGIG (reference sequence). The CDR3 is made up of 12 amino acids. The CDR3 protein is CAWQTRGLEQFF. The full variable domain, in which reference TRBV30 and TRBJ2-1 provide the parts outside the CDR3, is SQTIHQWPATLVQPVGSPLSLECTVEGTSNPNLYWYRQAAGRGLQLLFYSVGIGQISSEVPQNLSASRPQDRQFILSSKKLLLSDSGFYLCAWQTRGLEQFFGPGTRLTVL.

The rearrangement uses TRBV29-1 and TRBJ1-1; the TCRdb call, TRBD1, lacks DNA for checking. The CDR3 contains 11 residues. CDR1 is SQVTM and CDR2 is ANQGSEA in the germline V gene. This CDR3 is CSVTGGTEAFF.

The chain joins TRBV10-3 to TRBJ2-7; there is no DNA to check the TCRdb D call of TRBD1. This CDR3 is 13 amino acids long. The germline gives CDR1 ENHRY, CDR2 SYGVKD. CDR3 residues: CAIGDRTDYEQYF.

The rearrangement uses TRBV27 and TRBJ2-7; absent DNA, TCRdb's TRBD2 call cannot be checked. The CDR3 totals 15 residues. Germline values: CDR1 MNHEY, CDR2 SMNVEV (reference sequence). The chain's CDR3 is CASSLSMLAGDEQYF.

The chain uses TRBV18 and TRBJ2-2; the TCRdb D gene call, TRBD1, has no DNA to confirm it. Germline V gene sequence: CDR1 KGHSH, CDR2 LQKENI. This CDR3 contains 18 residues. CDR3 residues: CASSPIDTVGLETGELFF.

This chain joins TRBV7-2 and TRBJ2-7; the TCRdb D gene call, TRBD1, has no DNA to confirm it. This CDR3 region has 14 residues. Germline CDR1 SGHTA, CDR2 FQGNSA. The CDR3 is CASSHSGASYEQYF.

This rearrangement joins TRBV7-2 to TRBJ1-1. The CDR3 totals 15 residues. Germline V gene sequence: CDR1 SGHTA, CDR2 FQGNSA. CDR3 amino acids: CASRVAGPLNTEAFF.

The chain has TRBV11-3 and TRBJ2-2. CDR1 is SGHNT and CDR2 is YENEEA in the germline V gene. CDR3 size: 16 residues. CDR3 residues: CASSLETSTNTGELFF.

The genes are TRBV20-1 and TRBJ2-2; no DNA is available, so the TRBD2 call from TCRdb remains unchecked. This CDR3 spans 15 amino acids. Germline assignment: CDR1 DFQATT and CDR2 SNEGSKA (reference sequence). The CDR3 spells CSAREREGTTGELFF.

The V gene is TRBV6-5, the J gene TRBJ2-3. This CDR3 region has 13 residues. Looked up from germline, CDR1 is MNHEY and CDR2 is SVGAGI. CDR3 loop: CASRGRLTDTQYF.